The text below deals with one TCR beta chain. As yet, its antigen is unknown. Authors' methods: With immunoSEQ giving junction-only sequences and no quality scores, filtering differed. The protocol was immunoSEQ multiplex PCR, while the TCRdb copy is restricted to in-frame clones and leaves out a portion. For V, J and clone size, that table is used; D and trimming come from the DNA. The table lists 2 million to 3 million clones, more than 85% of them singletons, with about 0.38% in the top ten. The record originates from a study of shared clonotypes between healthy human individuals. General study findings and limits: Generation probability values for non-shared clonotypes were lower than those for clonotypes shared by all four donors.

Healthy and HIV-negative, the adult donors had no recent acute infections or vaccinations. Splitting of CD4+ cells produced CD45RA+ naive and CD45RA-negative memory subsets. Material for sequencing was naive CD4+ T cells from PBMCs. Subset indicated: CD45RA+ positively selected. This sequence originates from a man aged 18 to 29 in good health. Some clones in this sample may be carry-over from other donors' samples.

The CDR3: CASSSPWQTDTQYF. The CDR3 nucleotides read TGCGCCAGCAGCTCCCCTTGGCAAACAGATACGCAGTATTTT. V is TRBV5-1 and J is TRBJ2-3; D gene ambiguous. This CDR3 contains 14 residues. V dropped 3 bases and J dropped 3 bases, with 11 bases sitting between them. CDR1 and CDR2 (germline): SGHRS, YFSETQ. Supplemented by reference TRBV5-1 and TRBJ2-3, the full variable domain reads KAGVTQTPRYLIKTRGQQVTLSCSPISGHRSVSWYQQTPGQGLQFLFEYFSETQRNKGNFPGRFSGRQFSNSRSEMNVSTLELGDSALYLCASSSPWQTDTQYFGPGTRLTVL.